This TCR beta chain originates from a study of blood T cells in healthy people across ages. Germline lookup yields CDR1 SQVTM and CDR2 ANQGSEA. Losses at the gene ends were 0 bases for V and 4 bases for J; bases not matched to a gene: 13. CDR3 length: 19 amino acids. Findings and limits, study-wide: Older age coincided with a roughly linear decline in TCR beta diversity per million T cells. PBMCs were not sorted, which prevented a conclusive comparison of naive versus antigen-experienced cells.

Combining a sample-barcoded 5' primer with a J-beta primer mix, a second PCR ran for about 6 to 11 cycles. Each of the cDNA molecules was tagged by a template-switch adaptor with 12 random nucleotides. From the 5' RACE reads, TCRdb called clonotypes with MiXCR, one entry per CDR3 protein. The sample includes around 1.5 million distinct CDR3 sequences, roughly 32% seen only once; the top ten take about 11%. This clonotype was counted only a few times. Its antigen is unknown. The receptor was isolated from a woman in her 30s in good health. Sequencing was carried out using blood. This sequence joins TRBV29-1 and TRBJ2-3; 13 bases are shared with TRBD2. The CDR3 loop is CSVEDRTSGSGKFADTQYF. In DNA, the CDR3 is TGCAGCGTTGAAGATAGGACTAGCGGGAGTGGAAAGTTCGCAGATACGCAGTATTTT.